This T cell receptor (beta chain) was identified during a study of blood T cell repertoires in COVID-19. Method: immunoSEQ multiplex PCR; TCRdb's copy keeps in-frame clones and lacks some. The data show some 250,000 clones, with over 80% seen just once and about 27% held by the top ten. V dropped 4 bases and J dropped 5; count of bases not matched to a gene: 6. CDR3 length: 14 amino acids. Germline values: CDR1 SGDLS, CDR2 YYNGEE. The genes are TRBV9 and TRBJ2-5; 9 bases align to TRBD1. The sequenced material came from peripheral blood. This TCR came from a man aged 35-49 years with acute or convalescent COVID-19. CDR3 residues: CASSPTGGWETQYF. The CDR3 bases are TGTGCCAGCAGCCCCACAGGGGGCTGGGAGACCCAGTACTTC.